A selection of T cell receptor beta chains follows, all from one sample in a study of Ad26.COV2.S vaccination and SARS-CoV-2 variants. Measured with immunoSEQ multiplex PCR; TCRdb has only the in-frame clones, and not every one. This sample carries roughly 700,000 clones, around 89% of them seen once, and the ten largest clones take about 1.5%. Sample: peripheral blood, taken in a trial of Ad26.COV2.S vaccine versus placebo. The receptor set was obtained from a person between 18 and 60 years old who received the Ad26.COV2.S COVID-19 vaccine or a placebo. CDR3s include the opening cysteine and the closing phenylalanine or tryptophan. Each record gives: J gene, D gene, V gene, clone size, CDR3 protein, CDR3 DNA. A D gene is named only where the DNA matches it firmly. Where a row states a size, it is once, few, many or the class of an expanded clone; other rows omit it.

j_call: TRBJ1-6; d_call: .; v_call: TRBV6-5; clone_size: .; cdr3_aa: CASSRRGPIPLHF; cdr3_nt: TGTGCCAGCAGCCGCAGGGGCCCAATCCCCCTCCACTTT
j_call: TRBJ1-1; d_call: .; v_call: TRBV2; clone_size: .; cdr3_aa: CASMFGPATEAFF; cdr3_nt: TGTGCCAGCATGTTCGGGCCTGCCACTGAAGCTTTCTTT
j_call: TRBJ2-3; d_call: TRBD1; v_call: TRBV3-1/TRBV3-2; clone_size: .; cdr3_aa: CASASLYGTVTDTQYF; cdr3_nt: TGTGCCAGTGCCTCTTTATATGGGACAGTAACAGATACGCAGTATTTT
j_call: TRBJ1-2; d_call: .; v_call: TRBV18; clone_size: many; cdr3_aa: CASSRTVYKGYTF; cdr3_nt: TGTGCCAGCTCTCGGACCGTCTACAAAGGCTACACCTTC
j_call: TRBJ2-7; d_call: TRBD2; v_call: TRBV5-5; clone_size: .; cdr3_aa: CASSLTREAYEQYF; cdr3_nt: TGTGCCAGCAGCTTGACGCGGGAGGCCTACGAGCAGTACTTC
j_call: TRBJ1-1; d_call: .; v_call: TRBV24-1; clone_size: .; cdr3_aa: CATSDFVGEAFF; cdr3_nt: TGTGCCACCAGTGATTTCGTCGGTGAAGCTTTCTTT
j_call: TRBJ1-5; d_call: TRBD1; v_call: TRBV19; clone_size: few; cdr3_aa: CASSGTGDQPQHF; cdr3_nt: TGTGCCAGTAGTGGGACAGGGGACCAGCCCCAGCATTTT
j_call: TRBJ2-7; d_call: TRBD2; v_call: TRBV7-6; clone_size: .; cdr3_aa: CASSSGLAGGPLRGEQYF; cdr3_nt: TGTGCCAGCAGCTCAGGACTAGCGGGAGGTCCCCTTAGGGGCGAGCAGTACTTC
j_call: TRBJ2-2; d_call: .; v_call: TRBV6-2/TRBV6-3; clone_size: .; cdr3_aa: CASSPSATGELFF; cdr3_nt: TGTGCCAGCAGCCCCTCGGCTACCGGGGAGCTGTTTTTT
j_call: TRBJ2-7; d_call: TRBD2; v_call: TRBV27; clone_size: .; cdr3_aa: CASSFSGGRAYEQYF; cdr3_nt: TGTGCCAGCAGTTTTAGCGGCGGGAGGGCCTACGAGCAGTACTTC
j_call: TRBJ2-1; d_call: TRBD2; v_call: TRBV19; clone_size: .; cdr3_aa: CASSIQGLAGGYNEQFF; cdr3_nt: TGTGCCAGTAGTATTCAAGGCCTAGCGGGAGGGTACAATGAGCAGTTCTTC
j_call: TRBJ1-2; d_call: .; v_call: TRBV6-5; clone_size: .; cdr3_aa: CASSYPRDNYGYTF; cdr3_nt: TGTGCCAGCAGTTACCCCAGGGACAACTATGGCTACACCTTC
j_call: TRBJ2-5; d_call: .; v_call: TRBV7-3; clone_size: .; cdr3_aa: CASSLDPTPGTQYF; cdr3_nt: TGTGCCAGCAGCTTAGATCCCACCCCAGGGACCCAGTACTTC
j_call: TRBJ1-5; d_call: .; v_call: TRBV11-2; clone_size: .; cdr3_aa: CASSPQGNQPQHF; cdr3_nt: TGTGCCAGCAGCCCACAGGGAAATCAGCCCCAGCATTTT
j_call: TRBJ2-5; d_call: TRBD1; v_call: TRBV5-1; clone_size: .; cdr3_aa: CASSLGTGSETQYF; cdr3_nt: TGCGCCAGCAGCTTGGGGACAGGTTCCGAGACCCAGTACTTC
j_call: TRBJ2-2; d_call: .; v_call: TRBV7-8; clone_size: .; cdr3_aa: CASSPPLGELFF; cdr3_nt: TGTGCCAGCAGCCCCCCCCTCGGGGAGCTGTTTTTT
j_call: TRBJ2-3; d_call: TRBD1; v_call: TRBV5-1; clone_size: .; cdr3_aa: CASSLGRGRYTQYF; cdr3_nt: TGCGCCAGCAGCTTGGGCAGGGGGCGGTATACGCAGTATTTT
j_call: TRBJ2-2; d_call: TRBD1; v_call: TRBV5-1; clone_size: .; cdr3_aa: CASSRTSGTAFTGELFF; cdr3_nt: TGCGCCAGCAGCCGAACTTCCGGGACAGCCTTCACCGGGGAGCTGTTTTTT
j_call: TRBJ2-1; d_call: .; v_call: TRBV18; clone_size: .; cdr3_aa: CASSPEGELNEQFF; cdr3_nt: TGTGCCAGCTCACCAGAGGGGGAACTCAATGAGCAGTTCTTC
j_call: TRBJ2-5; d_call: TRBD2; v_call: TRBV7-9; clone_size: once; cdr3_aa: CASSLGLAGPETQYF; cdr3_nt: TGTGCCAGCAGTCTGGGACTAGCAGGACCAGAGACCCAGTACTTC
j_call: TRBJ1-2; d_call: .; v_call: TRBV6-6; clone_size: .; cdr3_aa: CASSYSPQGGYGYTF; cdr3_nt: TGTGCCAGCAGTTACTCGCCGCAGGGAGGCTATGGCTACACCTTC
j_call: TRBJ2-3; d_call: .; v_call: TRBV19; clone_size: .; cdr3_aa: CASSTTLGLTDTQYF; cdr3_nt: TGTGCCAGTAGTACCACGCTCGGGCTCACAGATACGCAGTATTTT
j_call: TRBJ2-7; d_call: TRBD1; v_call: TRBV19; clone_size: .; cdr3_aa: CASSIQGQGRHEQYF; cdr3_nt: TGTGCCAGTAGTATCCAAGGACAGGGGAGGCACGAGCAGTACTTC
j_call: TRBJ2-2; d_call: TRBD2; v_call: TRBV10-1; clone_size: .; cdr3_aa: CASRDPSGSSAGELFF; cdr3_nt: TGCGCCAGCAGAGACCCCAGCGGGAGTTCCGCCGGGGAGCTGTTTTTT
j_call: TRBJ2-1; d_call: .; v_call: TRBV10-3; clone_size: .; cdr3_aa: CAIRAGSYNEQFF; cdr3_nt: TGTGCCATCAGAGCGGGCTCCTACAATGAGCAGTTCTTC
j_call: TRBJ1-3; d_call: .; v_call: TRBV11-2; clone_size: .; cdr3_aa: CASSFLGSPSGNTIYF; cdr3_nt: TGTGCCAGCAGCTTCCTAGGGTCGCCCTCTGGAAACACCATATATTTT
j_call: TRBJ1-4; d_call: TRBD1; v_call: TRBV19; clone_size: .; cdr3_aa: CASRRPGQGDEKLFF; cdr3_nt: TGTGCCAGTAGGAGACCGGGACAGGGGGATGAAAAACTGTTTTTT
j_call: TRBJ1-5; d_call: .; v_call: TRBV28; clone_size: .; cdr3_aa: CASSRGVSNQPQHF; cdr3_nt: TGTGCCAGCAGTCGGGGGGTTAGCAATCAGCCCCAGCATTTT
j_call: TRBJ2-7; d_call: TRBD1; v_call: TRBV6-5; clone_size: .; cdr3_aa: CASRNPGQGYEQYF; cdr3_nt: TGTGCCAGCAGAAATCCGGGACAGGGCTACGAGCAGTACTTC
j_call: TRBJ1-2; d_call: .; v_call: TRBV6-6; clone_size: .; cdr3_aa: CASSPGGLETNYGYTF; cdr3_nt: TGTGCCAGCAGCCCGGGGGGCTTAGAGACTAACTATGGCTACACCTTC
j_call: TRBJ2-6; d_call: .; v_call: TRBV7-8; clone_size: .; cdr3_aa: CASSSRNSGANVLTF; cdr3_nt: TGTGCCAGCAGCTCCAGGAATTCTGGGGCCAACGTCCTGACTTTC
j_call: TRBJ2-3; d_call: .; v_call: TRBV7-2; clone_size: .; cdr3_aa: CASFPGREYTDTQYF; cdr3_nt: TGTGCCTCATTCCCCGGGCGGGAATACACAGATACGCAGTATTTT